Presented here are 19 T cell receptor beta chains from one specimen sequenced in a study of blood T cell repertoires in COVID-19. Repertoires were generated with immunoSEQ multiplex PCR, while TCRdb's copy carries only in-frame clones and drops some. The table records approximately 140,000 clones, 70% to 85% of them present only once. The sample was peripheral blood. The receptor set was obtained from a woman older than 75 with acute or convalescent COVID-19.

The chain recombines TRBV9 with TRBJ2-7; a possible D gene is TRBD2 (7 bases). Looked up from germline, CDR1 is SGDLS and CDR2 is YYNGEE. V lost 4 bases to trimming and J lost 6 bases, with 17 bases between them. The CDR3 is 14 amino acids. CDR3 DNA: TGTGCCAGCAGCCCCACGGGGGGAGGGGGCGAGCAGTACTTC. Translated: CASSPTGGGGEQYF.

With regard to this clone: The junction departs from the called germline gene at one end, perhaps through a read error. This chain joins TRBV20-1 and TRBJ2-3; D might be TRBD1 (5 bases). Germline V gene lookup returns CDR1 DFQATT and CDR2 SNEGSKA (reference sequence). The CDR3 covers 8 residues. CDR3 residues: CSASPRVW. The CDR3 region has the DNA TGCAGTGCTAGTCCCAGGGTGTGG.

A remark on this clone: One end of the junction is discordant with germline, which a read error may explain. The V call is TRBV6-1, the J call TRBJ2-7; 8 positions agree with TRBD1. Germline V gene lookup returns CDR1 MNHNS and CDR2 SASEGT. CDR3 size: 15 residues. CDR3 DNA sequence: TGTGCCAGCAGCGAAGGGGACAGGTATATCTACGAGCAGTACTTC. Translation: CASSEGDRYIYEQYF.

The rearrangement links TRBV5-1 to TRBJ2-5, with 13 nucleotides matching TRBD2. The CDR3 extends over 17 amino acids. CDR1 and CDR2 from the germline V gene are SGHRS and YFSETQ. V shed 4 bases and J 2 bases; nucleotides not matched to a gene: 8. CDR3 sequence (DNA): TGCGCCAGCAGCGCCGGACTAGCGGGAGTGGGTCAAGAGACCCAGTACTTC. Translating gives CASSAGLAGVGQETQYF.

The rearrangement joins TRBV6-5 to TRBJ2-1, with TRBD2 identical over 12 bases. The CDR3 totals 15 residues. J gave up 5 bases and V 5 bases, and 4 bases lay outside the gene matches. CDR1 and CDR2 from the germline V gene are MNHEY and SVGAGI. The CDR3 loop is CASSLAGGPNNEQFF. Written as DNA, the CDR3 is TGTGCCAGCAGTCTAGCGGGAGGGCCGAACAATGAGCAGTTCTTC.

This clone was seen a single time. The chain uses TRBV5-1 and TRBJ1-4; 7 bases agree with TRBD1. With V trimmed by 1 base and J by 4 bases, 13 bases remained unmatched. The CDR3 runs to 18 residues. Germline lookup yields CDR1 SGHRS and CDR2 YFSETQ. As DNA, the CDR3 is TGCGCCAGCAGCTTGTGGGCCCCTGACAGGGTTGTTAATGAAAAACTGTTTTTT. This codes for CASSLWAPDRVVNEKLFF. Using reference TRBV5-1 and TRBJ1-4 for the parts outside the CDR3, the full variable domain is KAGVTQTPRYLIKTRGQQVTLSCSPISGHRSVSWYQQTPGQGLQFLFEYFSETQRNKGNFPGRFSGRQFSNSRSEMNVSTLELGDSALYLCASSLWAPDRVVNEKLFFGSGTQLSVL.

This rearrangement joins TRBV3-1 (or the pseudogene TRBV3-2) to TRBJ1-2, with D possibly being TRBD1 (6 bases). Germline CDR1 reads LGHDT; CDR2 reads YNNKEL (reference sequence). V lost 4 bases to trimming and J lost 2 bases, with 11 bases between them. This CDR3 is 14 amino acids long. CDR3 in amino acids: CASSRGGANYGYTF. The CDR3 DNA sequence: TGTGCCAGCAGCCGCGGGGGGGCAAACTATGGCTACACCTTC.

The chain has TRBV11-2 and TRBJ2-3; D perhaps matches TRBD2 (6 bases). Trimming removed 5 bases from V and 5 bases from J, with 17 bases in between. The CDR3 sequence is 15 residues long. The germline CDR1 and CDR2 sequences are SGHAT and FQNNGV. This chain's CDR3 is CASSLAGMGGDTQYF. In DNA form, the CDR3 reads TGTGCCAGCAGCCTCGCCGGGATGGGGGGAGATACGCAGTATTTT.

This clone was seen just once. The rearrangement joins TRBV9 to TRBJ1-1; the D is unclear. Germline V gene data show CDR1 as SGDLS and CDR2 as YYNGEE. The CDR3 loop spans 13 amino acids. V dropped 0 bases and J dropped 8 bases, with 11 bases sitting between them. CDR3 amino acids: CASSVVNGVEAFF. CDR3 nucleotides: TGTGCCAGCAGCGTAGTCAACGGGGTGGAAGCTTTCTTT.

The rearrangement uses TRBV7-9 and TRBJ2-7, with TRBD1 matching over 11 bases. Trimming removed 1 base from V and 0 bases from J; junction bases left unmatched: 8. This CDR3 contains 18 residues. Germline lookup yields CDR1 SEHNR and CDR2 FQNEAQ (reference sequence). CDR3 region: CASSLGKDGTGGSYEQYF. For the CDR3, the DNA is TGTGCCAGCAGCTTAGGGAAAGATGGGACAGGGGGCTCCTACGAGCAGTACTTC.

This clone was seen more than once but under ten times. The CDR3 here is CASSFLIPGAGNEQFF. The CDR3 DNA sequence: TGTGCCAGCAGTTTCTTAATTCCAGGGGCGGGCAATGAGCAGTTCTTC. V gene TRBV27 combines with J gene TRBJ2-1, with D possibly being TRBD1 (6 bases). The CDR3 loop spans 16 amino acids. Germline V lookup: CDR1 MNHEY, CDR2 SMNVEV (reference sequence). Trimming stripped 3 bases from V and 6 bases from J, with 18 bases between.

This chain joins TRBV7-9 and TRBJ2-1, with TRBD1 identical over 9 bases. This CDR3 spans 18 amino acids. In germline, CDR1 is SEHNR, CDR2 FQNEAQ (reference sequence). Trimming at V came to 5 bases and at J to 8 bases, leaving 19 bases not matched to a gene. The CDR3 sequence is CASSRTTGGTPGPHEQFF. The CDR3 DNA is TGTGCCAGCAGCAGAACGACAGGGGGGACCCCTGGACCCCATGAGCAGTTCTTC.

This chain links TRBV7-2 with TRBJ2-1, with 7 bases fitting TRBD2. The junction had 9 bases not matched to a gene; V was cut back by 5 bases and J by 5 bases. Germline CDR1 SGHTA, CDR2 FQGNSA. This CDR3 has 15 amino acids. CDR3 residues: CASSPRGRADNEQFF. Written as DNA, the CDR3 is TGTGCCAGCAGCCCTCGCGGGAGAGCTGACAATGAGCAGTTCTTC.

The V and J genes are TRBV4-3 and TRBJ2-6, with a possible D match to TRBD1 (6 bases). CDR3 length: 16 residues. With 0 bases removed from V and 2 bases from J, the gap between germline ends came to 8 bases. CDR1 and CDR2 (germline): LGHNA, YSLEER. The CDR3 region has the DNA TGCGCCAGCAGCCAAGATGGGGGCACTGGGGCCAACGTCCTGACTTTC. Translating it yields CASSQDGGTGANVLTF.

This clone showed up just a few times. The J gene is TRBJ2-1, the V gene TRBV7-6, with TRBD2 matching over 9 bases. CDR1 SGHVS and CDR2 FNYEAQ come from the germline V gene. The V segment lost 6 bases and the J segment 5 bases; nucleotides outside the gene matches: 17. The CDR3 extends over 18 amino acids. The chain's CDR3 is CASRQEGAGGPANNEQFF. CDR3 nucleotides: TGTGCCAGCAGACAAGAGGGGGCGGGAGGGCCGGCGAACAATGAGCAGTTCTTC.

V gene TRBV20-1 combines with J gene TRBJ1-5; D is unresolved. Germline V gives CDR1 DFQATT, CDR2 SNEGSKA (reference sequence). The CDR3 length is 11 residues. V was shortened by 5 bases and J by 3 bases, with 5 bases between the two germline ends. CDR3 coding DNA: TGCAGTGCTGTACTCAATCAGCCCCAGCATTTT. Residues: CSAVLNQPQHF.

In its sample, this clone was seen a few times. The rearrangement joins TRBV5-1 to TRBJ2-1, with 7 bases that match TRBD2. There are 15 residues in the CDR3. The germline gives CDR1 SGHRS, CDR2 YFSETQ. The ends lost 3 bases at V and 8 bases at J; junction bases unmatched: 11. The chain's CDR3 is CASSSAGALTDEQFF. DNA of the CDR3: TGCGCCAGCAGCTCGGCGGGAGCCTTGACGGATGAGCAGTTCTTC.

The gene calls are TRBV11-2 and TRBJ2-4, with a possible D match to TRBD2 (6 bases). This CDR3 has 17 amino acids. Per germline, CDR1 SGHAT and CDR2 FQNNGV. V was shortened by 0 bases and J by 1 base, with 13 bases between the two germline ends. CDR3 residues: CASSLDKGSGAKNIQYF. Written as DNA, the CDR3 is TGTGCCAGCAGCTTAGATAAGGGAAGCGGGGCCAAAAACATTCAGTACTTC. Filled out from reference TRBV11-2 and TRBJ2-4, the complete variable domain reads EAGVAQSPRYKIIEKRQSVAFWCNPISGHATLYWYQQILGQGPKLLIQFQNNGVVDDSQLPKDRFSAERLKGVDSTLKIQPAKLEDSAVYLCASSLDKGSGAKNIQYFGAGTRLSVL.

In regard to this clone: This may stem from a read error, because a much larger clone lies one nucleotide away. J is TRBJ1-3 and V is TRBV4-3; 8 nucleotides line up with TRBD1. Germline values: CDR1 LGHNA, CDR2 YSLEER. V shed 9 bases, J shed 3 bases, and the junction held 10 bases outside the gene matches. This CDR3 contains 15 residues. Here the CDR3 DNA reads TGCGCCAGATGCCAACAGGGGGATTTTGGAAACACCATATATTTT. Its protein product is CARCQQGDFGNTIYF.